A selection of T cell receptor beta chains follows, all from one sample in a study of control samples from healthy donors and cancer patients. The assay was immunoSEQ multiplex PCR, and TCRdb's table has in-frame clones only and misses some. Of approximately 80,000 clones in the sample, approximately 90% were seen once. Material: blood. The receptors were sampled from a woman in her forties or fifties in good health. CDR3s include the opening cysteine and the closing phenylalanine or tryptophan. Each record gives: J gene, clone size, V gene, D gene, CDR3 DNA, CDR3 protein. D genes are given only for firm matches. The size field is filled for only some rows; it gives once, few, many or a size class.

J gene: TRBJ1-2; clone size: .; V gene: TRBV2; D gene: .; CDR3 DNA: TGTGCCAAGACAGGCGCTTCTAACTATGGCTACACCTTC; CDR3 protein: CAKTGASNYGYTF
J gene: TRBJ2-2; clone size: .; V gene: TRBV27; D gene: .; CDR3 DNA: TGTGCCAGCAGTTTCGGCCAGGCCGGGGAGCTGTTTTTT; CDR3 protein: CASSFGQAGELFF
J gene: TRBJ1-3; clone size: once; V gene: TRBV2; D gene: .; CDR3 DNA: TGTGCCAGCAACACAGCCGACACCATATATTTT; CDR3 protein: CASNTADTIYF
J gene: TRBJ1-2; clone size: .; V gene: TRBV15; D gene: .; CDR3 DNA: TGTGCCACCAGCGTGGCTATAACAAACTATGGCTACACCTTC; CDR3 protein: CATSVAITNYGYTF
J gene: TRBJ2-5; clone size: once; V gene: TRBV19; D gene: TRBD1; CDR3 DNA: TGTGCCAGTAGTATGACAGGGGCCCAAGAGACCCAGTACTTC; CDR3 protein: CASSMTGAQETQYF
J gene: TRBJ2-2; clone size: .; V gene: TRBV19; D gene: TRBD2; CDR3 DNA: TGTGCCAGTAGGCGGGGGGGAAACACCGGGGAGCTGTTTTTT; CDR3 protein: CASRRGGNTGELFF
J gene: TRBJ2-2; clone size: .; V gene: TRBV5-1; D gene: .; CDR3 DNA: TGCGCCAGCAGCTTTAACGGTGCGAACACCGGGGAGCTGTTTTTT; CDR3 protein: CASSFNGANTGELFF
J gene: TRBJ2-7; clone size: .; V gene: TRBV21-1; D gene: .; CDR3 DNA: TGTGCCAGCAGCAAAGGTTGGGGACTAGCGGGTCCGTCCTACGGGCAGTACTTC; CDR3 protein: CASSKGWGLAGPSYGQYF
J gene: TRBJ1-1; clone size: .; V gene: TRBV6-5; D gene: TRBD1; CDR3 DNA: TGTGCCAGCAGCCTGGGACAGGGCTTTCGGACTGAAGCTTTCTTT; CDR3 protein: CASSLGQGFRTEAFF
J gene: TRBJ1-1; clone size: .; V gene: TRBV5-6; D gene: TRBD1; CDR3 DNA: TGTGCCAGCAGCTTCGGGACAGGGAGGACGAACACTGAAGCTTTCTTT; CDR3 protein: CASSFGTGRTNTEAFF
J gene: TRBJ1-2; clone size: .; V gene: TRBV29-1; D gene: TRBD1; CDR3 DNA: TGCAGCGTTCTTGACACCCAGGGGGCGAATAACTATGGCTACACCTTC; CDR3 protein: CSVLDTQGANNYGYTF
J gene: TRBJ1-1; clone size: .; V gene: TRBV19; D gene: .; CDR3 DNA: TGTGCCAGTAGTCCACAGGTAATAAACACTGAAGCTTTCTTT; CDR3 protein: CASSPQVINTEAFF
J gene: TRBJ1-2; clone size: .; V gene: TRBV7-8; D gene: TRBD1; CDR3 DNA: TGTGCCAGCAGCAGCATGGGTGCACAGGGGGCTGGCTACACCTTC; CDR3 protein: CASSSMGAQGAGYTF
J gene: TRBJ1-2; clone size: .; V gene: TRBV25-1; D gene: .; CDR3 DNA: TGTGCCAGCAGTGACAATCAGGCTCAGGGAGGCTACACCTTC; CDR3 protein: CASSDNQAQGGYTF
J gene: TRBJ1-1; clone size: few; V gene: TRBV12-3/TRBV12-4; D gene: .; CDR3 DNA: TGTGCCAGCAGTAGGGAAGGAGAAGCTTTCTTT; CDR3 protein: CASSREGEAFF
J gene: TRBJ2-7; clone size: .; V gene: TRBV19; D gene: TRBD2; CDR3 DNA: TGTGCCAGTAGTGCGCCAAACCGCGGGGGAAAGTACGAGCAGTACTTC; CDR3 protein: CASSAPNRGGKYEQYF
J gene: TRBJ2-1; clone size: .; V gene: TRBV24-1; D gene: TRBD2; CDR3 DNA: TGTGCCACCAGTGATTTGGGGAGGGTAGTCTACAATGAGCAGTTCTTC; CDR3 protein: CATSDLGRVVYNEQFF
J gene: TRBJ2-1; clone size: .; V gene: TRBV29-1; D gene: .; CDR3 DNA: TGCAGCGTTGAAGATTGGCCGACGAACCATGAGCAGTTCTTC; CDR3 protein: CSVEDWPTNHEQFF
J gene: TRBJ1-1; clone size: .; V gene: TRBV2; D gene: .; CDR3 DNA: TGTGCCAGTCGACTTACAGGGAACACTGAAGCTTTCTTT; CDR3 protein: CASRLTGNTEAFF
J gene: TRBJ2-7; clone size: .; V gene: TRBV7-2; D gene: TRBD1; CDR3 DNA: TGTGCCAGCAGCGAACAGGGGCTAAGCGAGCAGTACTTC; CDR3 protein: CASSEQGLSEQYF
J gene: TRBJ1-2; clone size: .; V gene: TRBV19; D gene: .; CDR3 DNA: TGTGCCAGTAGAAGGCAGGGATATGGCTACACCTTC; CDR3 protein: CASRRQGYGYTF
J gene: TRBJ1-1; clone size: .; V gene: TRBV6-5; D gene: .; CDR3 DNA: TGTGCCAGCACCGCCATAGCAGCTAGTGAAGCTTTCTTT; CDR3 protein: CASTAIAASEAFF
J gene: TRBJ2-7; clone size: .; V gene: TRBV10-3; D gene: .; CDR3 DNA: TGTGCCATCGGGGGGACCCGGGACAACGAGCAGTACTTC; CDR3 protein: CAIGGTRDNEQYF
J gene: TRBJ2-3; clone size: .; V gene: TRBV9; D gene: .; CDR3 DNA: TGTGCCAGCAACCGACTATCCACAGATACGCAGTATTTT; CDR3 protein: CASNRLSTDTQYF
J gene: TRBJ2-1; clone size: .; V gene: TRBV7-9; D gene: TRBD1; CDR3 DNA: TGTGCCAGCAGCTTACAAGGACAGGGTCGAGACCGGTTCTTC; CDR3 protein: CASSLQGQGRDRFF
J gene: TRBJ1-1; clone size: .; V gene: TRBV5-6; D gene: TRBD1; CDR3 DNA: TGTGCCAGCAGCTTAGGGGACAGGGGAGCTTTCTTT; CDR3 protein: CASSLGDRGAFF
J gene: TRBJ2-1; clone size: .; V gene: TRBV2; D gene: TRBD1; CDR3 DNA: TGTGCCAGCAGTGAATTCGGGACAGGGGGCTCTTATGAGCAGTTCTTC; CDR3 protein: CASSEFGTGGSYEQFF
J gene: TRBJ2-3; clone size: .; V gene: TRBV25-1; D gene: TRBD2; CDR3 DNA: TGTGCCAGCAGTGGGGCCCTGGGGACTAGCGGGAGCACAGATACGCAGTATTTT; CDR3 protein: CASSGALGTSGSTDTQYF
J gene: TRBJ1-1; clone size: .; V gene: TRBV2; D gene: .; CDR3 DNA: TGTGCCAGTCACAGGGCCAGGGACACTGAAGCTTTCTTT; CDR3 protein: CASHRARDTEAFF
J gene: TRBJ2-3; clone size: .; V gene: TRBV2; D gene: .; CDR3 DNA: TGTGCCAGCAGGGCCTTTTCGGGGGCGCGGCAGTATTTT; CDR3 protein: CASRAFSGARQYF
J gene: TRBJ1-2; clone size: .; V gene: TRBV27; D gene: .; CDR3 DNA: TGTGCCAGCAGCCGGGACACCTTTAACTATGGCTACACCTTC; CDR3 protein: CASSRDTFNYGYTF
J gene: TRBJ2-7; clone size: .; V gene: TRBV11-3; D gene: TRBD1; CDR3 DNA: TGTGCCAGCAGCTTAGGAGGGGGCGGCGAGCAGTACTTC; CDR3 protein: CASSLGGGGEQYF
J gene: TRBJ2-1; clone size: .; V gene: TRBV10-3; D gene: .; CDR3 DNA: TGTGCCATCACTCCGGAGCGGGTAGCCTACAATGAGCAGTTCTTC; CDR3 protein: CAITPERVAYNEQFF
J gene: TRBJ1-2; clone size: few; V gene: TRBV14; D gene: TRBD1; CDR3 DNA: TGTGCCAGCAGCCAGACAGGGGAATATGGCTACACCTTC; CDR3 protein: CASSQTGEYGYTF
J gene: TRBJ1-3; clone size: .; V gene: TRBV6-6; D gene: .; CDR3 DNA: TGTGCCAGCAGTCCCCCTGTACAATCTTGGATGTGGGGAAACACCATATATTTT; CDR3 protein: CASSPPVQSWMWGNTIYF
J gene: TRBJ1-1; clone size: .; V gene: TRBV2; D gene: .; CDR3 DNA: TGTGCCAGCATCCGGGACAACACTGAAGCTTTCTTT; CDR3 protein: CASIRDNTEAFF
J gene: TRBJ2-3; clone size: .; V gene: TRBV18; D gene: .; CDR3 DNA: TGTGCCAGCTCACCACCGGCAGGTCTAAATACGCAGTATTTT; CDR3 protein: CASSPPAGLNTQYF
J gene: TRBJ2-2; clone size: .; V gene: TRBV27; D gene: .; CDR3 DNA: TGTGCCAGCAGTTCAATACAGAACACCGGGGAGCTGTTTTTT; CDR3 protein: CASSSIQNTGELFF
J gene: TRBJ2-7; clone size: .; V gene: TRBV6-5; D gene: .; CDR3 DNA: TGTGCCAGCAGTAATGAATGGTCCTACGAGCAGTACTTC; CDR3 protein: CASSNEWSYEQYF
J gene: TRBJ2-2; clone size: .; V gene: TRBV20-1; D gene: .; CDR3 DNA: TGCAGTGCTCGTGACAGATCCCTGAACACCGGGGAGCTGTTTTTT; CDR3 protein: CSARDRSLNTGELFF
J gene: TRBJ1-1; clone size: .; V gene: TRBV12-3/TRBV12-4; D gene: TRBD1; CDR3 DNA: TGTGCCAGCAGGGGCCGGGACAGGGGAGAAGCTTTCTTT; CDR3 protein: CASRGRDRGEAFF
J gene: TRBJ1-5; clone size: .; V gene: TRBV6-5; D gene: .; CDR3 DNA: TGTGCCAGCCGAGCAGGGTCCCTTTCCAATCAGCCCCAGCATTTT; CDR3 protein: CASRAGSLSNQPQHF
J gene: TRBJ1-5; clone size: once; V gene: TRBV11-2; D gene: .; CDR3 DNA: TGTGCCAGCAGCTTAGCGGCTTTCCAGCCCCAGCATTTT; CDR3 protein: CASSLAAFQPQHF